These 8 T cell receptor beta chains share one sample of origin, sequenced in a study of CD8+ T cells in alopecia areata. Extraction of RNA preceded its reverse transcription into cDNA, which served as the sequencing template. Data came from immunoSEQ multiplex PCR; TCRdb stores just in-frame clones and leaves some out. The sample has around 190,000 clones, about 56% seen once; the top ten hold under 5%. The sample consisted of CD8+ T cells sorted from blood. The receptor set was obtained from a human donor in good health.

This chain uses TRBV27 with TRBJ1-2; 8 bases are shared with TRBD1. This CDR3 has 12 amino acids. Germline CDR1 is MNHEY and CDR2 is SMNVEV (reference sequence). The V gene end was trimmed by 5 bases and the J gene end by 6 bases; junction bases not matched to a gene: 2. DNA of the CDR3: TGTGCCAGCAGTGGACAGGGCGATGGCTACACCTTC. This encodes CASSGQGDGYTF.

This clone was recorded at least ten times. In the same sample, other DNA sequences code for this CDR3. The V and J genes are TRBV5-8 and TRBJ1-5, with D perhaps matching TRBD1 (5 bases). CDR1 is SGHTS, CDR2 YDEGEE, per germline. Trimming stripped 1 base from V and 4 bases from J, with 12 bases between. This CDR3 spans 15 amino acids. CDR3 nucleotide sequence: TGTGCCAGCAGCTTGAACCAGGGAGGGAATCAGCCCCAGCATTTT. Protein product: CASSLNQGGNQPQHF.

The J gene is TRBJ2-7, the V gene TRBV4-1; TRBD2 aligns across 8 bases. Germline values: CDR1 MGHRA, CDR2 YSYEKL. With V trimmed by 1 base and J by 3 bases, 8 bases remained unmatched. The CDR3 spans 16 residues. As DNA, the CDR3 is TGCGCCAGCAGCCAAGGCGGGGCGGGGGGATTCTACGAGCAGTACTTC. Translation gives CASSQGGAGGFYEQYF.

This chain connects TRBV9 to TRBJ1-1, with unresolved D. CDR1 is SGDLS, CDR2 YYNGEE, per germline. The CDR3 loop spans 13 amino acids. V was pared by 4 bases and J by 2 bases, with 9 bases between. CDR3 loop: CASSPAGNTEAFF. In DNA form, the CDR3 reads TGTGCCAGCAGCCCAGCCGGCAACACTGAAGCTTTCTTT.

Only a few counts were recorded for this clone. V gene TRBV4-1 combines with J gene TRBJ2-7; 10 nucleotides align to TRBD1. CDR1 MGHRA and CDR2 YSYEKL come from the germline V gene. V lost 4 bases, J lost 1 base, and 10 bases stayed unmatched. This CDR3 has 17 amino acids. The CDR3 bases are TGCGCCAGCAGCCGGAGGACAGGGGGTGGTGGATCCTACGAGCAGTACTTC. Its protein is CASSRRTGGGGSYEQYF.

The V call is TRBV9, the J call TRBJ2-3; 9 nucleotides agree with TRBD2. CDR1 is SGDLS and CDR2 is YYNGEE in the germline V gene. V lost 0 bases, J lost 1 base, and 0 bases stayed unmatched. The CDR3 is 15 amino acids. The CDR3 spells CASSVGGGGTDTQYF. The CDR3 DNA follows: TGTGCCAGCAGCGTAGGCGGGGGGGGCACAGATACGCAGTATTTT.

This clone came up a few times. V is TRBV13 and J is TRBJ2-7, with 12 nucleotides matching TRBD2. From germline, CDR1 is PRHDT and CDR2 FYEKMQ (reference sequence). The CDR3 consists of 14 residues. V shed 7 bases and J 4 bases; nucleotides not matched to a gene: 5. The DNA for the CDR3 is TGTGCCAGCAACCTAGCGGGGGGGCCTTACGAGCAGTACTTC. Amino acid sequence: CASNLAGGPYEQYF.

J is TRBJ2-1 and V is TRBV5-1; D may be TRBD1 (5 bases). The germline V gene has CDR1 SGHRS and CDR2 YFSETQ. With 0 bases removed from V and 2 bases from J, the gap between germline ends came to 15 bases. The CDR3 length is 17 residues. The CDR3 nucleotides read TGCGCCAGCAGCTTGGAAGGGTGGCAGGGAACCTACAATGAGCAGTTCTTC. Its protein product is CASSLEGWQGTYNEQFF.